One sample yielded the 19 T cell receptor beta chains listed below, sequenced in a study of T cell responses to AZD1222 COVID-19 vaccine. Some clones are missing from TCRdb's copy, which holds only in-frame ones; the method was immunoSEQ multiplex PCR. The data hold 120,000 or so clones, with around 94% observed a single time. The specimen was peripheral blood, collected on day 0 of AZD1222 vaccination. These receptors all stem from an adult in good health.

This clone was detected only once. CDR3 in amino acids: CASSKGLAGAQTDTQYF. As DNA, the CDR3 is TGTGCCAGCAGCAAGGGACTAGCGGGGGCCCAGACAGATACGCAGTATTTT. The chain carries TRBV5-4 and TRBJ2-3, with 14 bases aligning to TRBD2. Germline CDR1 SGHNT, CDR2 YYREEE (reference sequence). The CDR3 length is 17 residues. V was clipped by 4 bases and J by 3 bases; unmatched bases: 7.

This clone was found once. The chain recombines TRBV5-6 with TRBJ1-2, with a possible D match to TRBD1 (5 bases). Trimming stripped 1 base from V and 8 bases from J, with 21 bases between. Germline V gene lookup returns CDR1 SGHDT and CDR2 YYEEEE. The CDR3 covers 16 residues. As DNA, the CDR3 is TGTGCCAGCAGCTTGCCGGCGAGGGACCAGGCAGGGGGCTACACCTTC. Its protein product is CASSLPARDQAGGYTF.

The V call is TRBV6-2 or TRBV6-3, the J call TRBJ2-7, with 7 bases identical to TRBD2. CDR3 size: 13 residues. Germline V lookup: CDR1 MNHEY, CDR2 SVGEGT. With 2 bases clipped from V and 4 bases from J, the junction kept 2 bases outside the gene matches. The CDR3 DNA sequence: TGTGCCAGCAGTTACGGGCGGGAGTACGAGCAGTACGTC. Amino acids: CASSYGREYEQYV.

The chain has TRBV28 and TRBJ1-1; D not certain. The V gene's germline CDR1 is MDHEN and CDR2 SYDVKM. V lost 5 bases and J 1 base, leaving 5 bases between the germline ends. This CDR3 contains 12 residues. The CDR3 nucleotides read TGTGCCAGCAGTGAGCAGAACACTGAAGCTTTCTTT. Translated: CASSEQNTEAFF.

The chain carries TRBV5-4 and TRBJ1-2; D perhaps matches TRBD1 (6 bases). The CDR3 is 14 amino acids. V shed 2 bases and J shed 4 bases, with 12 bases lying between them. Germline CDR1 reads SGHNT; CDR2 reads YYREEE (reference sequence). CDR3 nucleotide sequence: TGTGCCAGCAGCTTAAAAGGAGGGGGCTATGGCTACACCTTC. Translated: CASSLKGGGYGYTF. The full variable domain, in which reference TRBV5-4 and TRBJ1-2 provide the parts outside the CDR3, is ETGVTQSPTHLIKTRGQQVTLRCSSQSGHNTVSWYQQALGQGPQFIFQYYREEENGRGNFPPRFSGLQFPNYSSELNVNALELDDSALYLCASSLKGGGYGYTFGSGTRLTVV.

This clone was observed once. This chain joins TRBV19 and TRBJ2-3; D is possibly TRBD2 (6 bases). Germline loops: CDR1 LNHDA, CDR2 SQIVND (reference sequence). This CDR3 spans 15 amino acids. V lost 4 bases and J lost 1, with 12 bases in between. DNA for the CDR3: TGTGCCAGTAGTAGGGGGGAGCCTCGCACAGATACGCAGTATTTT. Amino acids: CASSRGEPRTDTQYF.

The CDR3 is CASSPTVEQFF. The CDR3 bases are TGTGCCAGCAGCCCGACGGTAGAGCAGTTCTTC. The J gene is TRBJ2-1, the V gene TRBV2; unclear D gene. Germline loops: CDR1 SNHLY, CDR2 FYNNEI. Trimming took 6 bases from V and 10 from J, leaving 10 bases between them. The CDR3 has 11 amino acids.

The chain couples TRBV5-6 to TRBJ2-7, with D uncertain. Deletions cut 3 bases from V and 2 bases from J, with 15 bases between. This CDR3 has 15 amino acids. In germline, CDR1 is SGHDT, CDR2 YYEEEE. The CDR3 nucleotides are TGTGCCAGCAGCTCGTACCGGGCCTTCACCTACGAGCAGTACTTC. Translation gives CASSSYRAFTYEQYF. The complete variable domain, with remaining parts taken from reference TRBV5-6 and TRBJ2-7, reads DAGVTQSPTHLIKTRGQQVTLRCSPKSGHDTVSWYQQALGQGPQFIFQYYEEEERQRGNFPDRFSGHQFPNYSSELNVNALLLGDSALYLCASSSYRAFTYEQYFGPGTRLTVT.

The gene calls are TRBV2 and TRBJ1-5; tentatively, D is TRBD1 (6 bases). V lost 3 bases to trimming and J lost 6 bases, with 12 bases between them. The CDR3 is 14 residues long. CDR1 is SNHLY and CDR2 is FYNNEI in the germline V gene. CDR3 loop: CASSDRGRSQPQHF. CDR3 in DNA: TGTGCCAGCAGTGACCGGGGGCGCAGTCAGCCCCAGCATTTT.

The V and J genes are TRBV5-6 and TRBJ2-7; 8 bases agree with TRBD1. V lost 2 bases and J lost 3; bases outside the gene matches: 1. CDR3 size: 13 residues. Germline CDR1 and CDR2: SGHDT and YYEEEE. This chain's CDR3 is CASSLQGGYEQYF. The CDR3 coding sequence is TGTGCCAGCAGCTTACAGGGGGGCTACGAGCAGTACTTC.

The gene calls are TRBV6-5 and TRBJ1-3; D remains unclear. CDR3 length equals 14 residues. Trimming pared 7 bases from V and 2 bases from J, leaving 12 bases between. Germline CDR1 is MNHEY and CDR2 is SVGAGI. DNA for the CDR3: TGTGCCAGCATGTCTTGGGGTGCTGGAAACACCATATATTTT. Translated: CASMSWGAGNTIYF.

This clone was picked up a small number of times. The CDR3 sequence is CASSQDSRGDQPQHF. CDR3 DNA sequence: TGTGCCAGCAGCCAAGATTCTAGAGGCGATCAGCCCCAGCATTTT. The V and J genes are TRBV3-1 (or the pseudogene TRBV3-2) and TRBJ1-5; D unresolved. CDR3 length equals 15 residues. V lost 0 bases and J lost 5, with 11 bases in between. The germline V gene encodes CDR1 LGHDT and CDR2 YNNKEL (reference sequence).

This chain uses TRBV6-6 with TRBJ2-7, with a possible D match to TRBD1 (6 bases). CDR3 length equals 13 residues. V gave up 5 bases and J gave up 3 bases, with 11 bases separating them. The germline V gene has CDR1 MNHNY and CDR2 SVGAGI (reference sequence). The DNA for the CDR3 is TGTGCCAGCAGTCAGGGGAATTTCTACGAGCAGTACTTC. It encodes CASSQGNFYEQYF.

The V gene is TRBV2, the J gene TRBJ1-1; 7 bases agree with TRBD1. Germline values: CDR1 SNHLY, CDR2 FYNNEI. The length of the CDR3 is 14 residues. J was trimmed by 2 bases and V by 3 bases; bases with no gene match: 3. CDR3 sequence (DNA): TGTGCCAGCAGTGAGAACAGGGGAAACACTGAAGCTTTCTTT. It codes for CASSENRGNTEAFF.

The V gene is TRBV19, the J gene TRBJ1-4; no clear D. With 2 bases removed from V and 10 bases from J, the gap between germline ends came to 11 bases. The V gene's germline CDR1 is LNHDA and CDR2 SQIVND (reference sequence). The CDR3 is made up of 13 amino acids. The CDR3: CASSIQLGGKLFF. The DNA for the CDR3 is TGTGCCAGTAGTATACAACTGGGCGGAAAACTGTTTTTT.

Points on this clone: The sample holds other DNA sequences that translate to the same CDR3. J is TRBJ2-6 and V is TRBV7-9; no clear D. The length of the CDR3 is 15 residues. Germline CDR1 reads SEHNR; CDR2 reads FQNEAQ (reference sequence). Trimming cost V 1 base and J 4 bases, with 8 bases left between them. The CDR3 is CASSLGVSGANVLTF. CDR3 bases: TGTGCCAGCAGCTTAGGAGTGTCAGGGGCCAACGTCCTGACTTTC. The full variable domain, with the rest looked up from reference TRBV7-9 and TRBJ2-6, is DTGVSQNPRHKITKRGQNVTFRCDPISEHNRLYWYRQTLGQGPEFLTYFQNEAQLEKSRLLSDRFSAERPKGSFSTLEIQRTEQGDSAMYLCASSLGVSGANVLTFGAGSRLTVL.

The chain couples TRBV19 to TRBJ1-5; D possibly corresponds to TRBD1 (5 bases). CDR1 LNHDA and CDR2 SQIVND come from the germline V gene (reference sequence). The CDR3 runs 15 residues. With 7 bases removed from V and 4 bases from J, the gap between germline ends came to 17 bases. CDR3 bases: TGTGCCAGTAATTCCTGGCAGGGTGCAAATCAGCCCCAGCATTTT. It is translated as CASNSWQGANQPQHF.

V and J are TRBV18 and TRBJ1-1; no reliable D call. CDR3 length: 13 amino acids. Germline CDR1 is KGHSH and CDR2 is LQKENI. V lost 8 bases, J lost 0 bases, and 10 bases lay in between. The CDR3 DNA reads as TGTGCCAGCCTGATAGCCATGAACACTGAAGCTTTCTTT. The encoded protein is CASLIAMNTEAFF.

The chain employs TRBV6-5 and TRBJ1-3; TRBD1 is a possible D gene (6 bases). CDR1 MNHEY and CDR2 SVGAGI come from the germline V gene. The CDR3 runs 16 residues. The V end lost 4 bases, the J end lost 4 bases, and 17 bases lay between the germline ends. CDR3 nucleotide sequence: TGTGCCAGCAGTTCTTTTACAGGGTCGGGCGGAAACACCATATATTTT. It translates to CASSSFTGSGGNTIYF.